The 8 T cell receptor beta chains listed next were all sequenced from one sample in a study of blood T cell repertoires in COVID-19. Repertoires were generated with immunoSEQ multiplex PCR, while TCRdb's copy carries only in-frame clones and drops some. Here the sample spans 200,000 to 300,000 clones, 80% to 95% being singletons. The sequenced sample was peripheral blood. These receptors were collected from a man aged 30-40 years with COVID-19, enrolled during active disease.

V usage is TRBV19 and J usage is TRBJ2-3, with 9 bases matching TRBD1. J gave up 2 bases and V 5 bases, and 5 bases lay outside the gene matches. In germline, CDR1 is LNHDA, CDR2 SQIVND (reference sequence). The CDR3 sequence is 15 residues long. In DNA form, the CDR3 reads TGTGCCAGTAGTCCACGGGACAGGGTCACAGATACGCAGTATTTT. Its protein is CASSPRDRVTDTQYF.

The J gene is TRBJ1-5, the V gene TRBV21-1. TRBV21-1 corresponds to a pseudogene. This CDR3 region has 18 residues. This chain's CDR3 is CASSPLEEGKTSNQPQHF. CDR3 in DNA: TGTGCCAGCAGCCCCCTAGAGGAGGGGAAAACCTCAAATCAGCCCCAGCATTTT.

The chain recombines TRBV3-1 (or the pseudogene TRBV3-2) with TRBJ1-4; 8 nucleotides align to TRBD1. This CDR3 contains 14 residues. Germline V lookup: CDR1 LGHDT, CDR2 YNNKEL (reference sequence). After removal of 6 bases from V and 4 bases from J, the junction contained 4 bases not matched to a gene. The CDR3 DNA reads as TGTGCCAGCAGACACGGACAGGGTAATGAAAAACTGTTTTTT. It is translated as CASRHGQGNEKLFF.

This chain links TRBV19 with TRBJ1-4, with 9 bases that match TRBD1. The germline V gene encodes CDR1 LNHDA and CDR2 SQIVND (reference sequence). This CDR3 contains 16 residues. V shed 5 bases, J shed 3 bases, and the junction held 7 bases outside the gene matches. CDR3 sequence (DNA): TGTGCCAGTAGTCGGGACCGGGACAGGGCTAATGAAAAACTGTTTTTT. Translating it yields CASSRDRDRANEKLFF.

The chain employs TRBV3-1 (or the pseudogene TRBV3-2) and TRBJ1-1, with a possible D match to TRBD1 (5 bases). The CDR3 contains 17 residues. Germline-derived CDR1 and CDR2 are LGHDT and YNNKEL (reference sequence). Trimming shortened V by 4 bases and J by 7 bases, and 25 bases separated the two germline ends. As DNA, the CDR3 is TGTGCCAGCAGCCTTCAGGGCGGCGGGAACCCATTCGGTGAAGCTTTCTTT. Its protein is CASSLQGGGNPFGEAFF.

The V and J genes are TRBV27 and TRBJ2-3; TRBD1 agrees at 8 bases. Germline V gives CDR1 MNHEY, CDR2 SMNVEV (reference sequence). The CDR3 extends over 16 amino acids. Trimming cost V 5 bases and J 1 base; bases outside gene matches: 8. As DNA, the CDR3 is TGTGCCAGCAGTATTGACAGGGGTTTGGGCACAGATACGCAGTATTTT. As protein: CASSIDRGLGTDTQYF.

The genes are TRBV6-4 and TRBJ2-5; 8 bases are a match to TRBD2. The CDR3 is made up of 15 amino acids. J lost 2 bases, V lost 3 bases, and 5 bases had no gene match. Per the germline V gene, CDR1 is MRHNA and CDR2 is SNTAGT. CDR3 sequence: CASSETSGGQETQYF. DNA for the CDR3: TGTGCCAGCAGTGAGACCAGCGGGGGACAAGAGACCCAGTACTTC.

In this sample, this clone turned up once. The chain recombines TRBV5-1 with TRBJ1-6, with a tentative D call TRBD1 (6 bases). Germline V gene data show CDR1 as SGHRS and CDR2 as YFSETQ. Trimming took 3 bases from V and 6 from J, leaving 13 bases between them. The CDR3 runs 15 residues. In nucleotides, the CDR3 is TGCGCCAGCAGCTGGGAGGGGGGCCGTAATTCACCCCTCCACTTT. The encoded protein is CASSWEGGRNSPLHF.